This entry lists 11 T cell receptor beta chains sequenced from one sample in a study of blood T cell repertoires in COVID-19. Generated by immunoSEQ multiplex PCR, the TCRdb table keeps only in-frame clones and is missing some. The repertoire holds approximately 230,000 clones, with roughly 79% as singletons. Material: PBMCs or T cells enriched from blood (not recorded which). These receptors originate from a man aged 35 to 55 who had recovered from COVID-19.

The chain combines TRBV19 with TRBJ1-3, with TRBD1 matching over 7 bases. Germline loops: CDR1 LNHDA, CDR2 SQIVND (reference sequence). Trimming cost V 10 bases and J 7 bases; bases outside gene matches: 13. This CDR3 spans 14 amino acids. The CDR3 loop reads CATSPGQQANTIYF. The CDR3 coding sequence is TGTGCCACCTCTCCGGGACAGCAAGCCAACACCATATATTTT.

The V gene is TRBV6-8, the J gene TRBJ2-1, with 8 bases lining up with TRBD2. Germline assignment: CDR1 MNHGY and CDR2 SAAAGT. The V segment lost 5 bases and the J segment 6 bases; nucleotides outside the gene matches: 3. This CDR3 is 13 amino acids long. In nucleotides, the CDR3 is TGTGCCAGCAGTCCCGGGACTAGCAATGAGCAGTTCTTC. Translated, it gives CASSPGTSNEQFF.

The chain employs TRBV5-6 and TRBJ1-4; no reliable D call. CDR1 SGHDT and CDR2 YYEEEE come from the germline V gene. The CDR3 runs to 13 residues. Trimming pared 1 base from V and 6 bases from J, leaving 7 bases between. The CDR3 sequence: CASSLNTYEKLFF. In DNA, the CDR3 is TGTGCCAGCAGCTTGAATACTTATGAAAAACTGTTTTTT.

J is TRBJ2-7 and V is TRBV28, with D hard to call. The germline V gene has CDR1 MDHEN and CDR2 SYDVKM. The V gene lost 4 bases and the J gene lost 6 bases, with 10 bases spanning the gap. This CDR3 contains 12 residues. This chain's CDR3 is CASSYAGFEQYF. Here the CDR3 DNA reads TGTGCCAGCAGTTACGCAGGATTCGAGCAGTACTTC. The full variable domain, with the rest looked up from reference TRBV28 and TRBJ2-7, is DVKVTQSSRYLVKRTGEKVFLECVQDMDHENMFWYRQDPGLGLRLIYFSYDVKMKEKGDIPEGYSVSREKKERFSLILESASTNQTSMYLCASSYAGFEQYFGPGTRLTVT.

V is TRBV10-3 and J is TRBJ1-2; the D gene is possibly TRBD1 (6 bases). Trimming removed 6 bases from V and 4 bases from J, with 15 bases in between. CDR1 ENHRY and CDR2 SYGVKD come from the germline V gene. The CDR3 consists of 14 residues. The CDR3 nucleotides are TGTGCCATCAGGGCAACAGGGCCCATCTATGGCTACACCTTC. It specifies CAIRATGPIYGYTF.

The chain joins TRBV12-3 or TRBV12-4 to TRBJ1-3; tentatively, D is TRBD1 (5 bases). The CDR3 covers 13 residues. The V end was cut by 3 bases, the J end by 14 bases, with 17 bases between. The CDR3 nucleotides read TGTGCCAGCAGTTTTGCCGGGACTTCCCAACTATATTTT. This sequence encodes CASSFAGTSQLYF.

About this clone itself: Other DNA sequences of this sample code for an identical CDR3. This chain links TRBV6-2 or TRBV6-3 with TRBJ2-1; D might be TRBD1 (5 bases). This CDR3 is built from 13 residues. The germline V and J ends were trimmed by 5 bases and 3 bases, with 8 bases remaining between them. Germline V gene data show CDR1 as MNHEY and CDR2 as SVGEGT. The chain's CDR3 is CASSPDSYNEQFF. CDR3 DNA sequence: TGTGCCAGCAGTCCCGACAGCTACAATGAGCAGTTCTTC.

This sequence joins TRBV24-1 and TRBJ1-4, with 10 nucleotides matching TRBD1. The CDR3 has 15 amino acids. Germline V lookup: CDR1 KGHDR, CDR2 SFDVKD. The trim removed 11 bases at V and 6 bases at J, leaving 11 bases unmatched. The CDR3 bases are TGTGCCAACATGACGACAGGGGGCGCGTATGAAAAACTGTTTTTT. Encoded protein: CANMTTGGAYEKLFF.

This chain uses TRBV12-3 or TRBV12-4 with TRBJ2-3; TRBD1 matches 8 bases. The CDR3 length is 13 residues. V lost 3 bases to trimming and J lost 6 bases; unmatched junction nucleotides: 2. In DNA, the CDR3 is TGTGCCAGCAGTTTTCAGGGGGCGGATACGCAGTATTTT. As protein: CASSFQGADTQYF.

The V and J genes are TRBV7-2 and TRBJ1-2; TRBD1 might be the D (5 bases). From germline, CDR1 is SGHTA and CDR2 FQGNSA. The length of the CDR3 is 15 residues. Deletions cut 5 bases from V and 6 bases from J, with 19 bases between. The chain's CDR3 is CASSPGGGNIHGYTF. The CDR3 coding sequence is TGTGCCAGCAGCCCCGGCGGGGGGAACATTCATGGCTACACCTTC.

This chain links TRBV6-5 with TRBJ2-1; 9 nucleotides align to TRBD1. Germline values: CDR1 MNHEY, CDR2 SVGAGI. The CDR3 is 13 amino acids. Losses at the gene ends were 6 bases for V and 10 bases for J; bases not matched to a gene: 7. The CDR3 loop is CASSQDRGREQFF. The CDR3 DNA reads TGTGCCAGCAGCCAGGACAGGGGTCGCGAGCAGTTCTTC.